This TCR beta chain is from a study of blood T cell repertoires in COVID-19. Study summary: Sites across the United States, Italy and Spain contributed samples from acute and convalescent COVID-19.

Germline values: CDR1 SGHRS, CDR2 YFSETQ. The CDR3 runs 15 residues. V was cut by 6 bases and J by 0 bases, with 10 bases left in between. Some clones are missing from TCRdb's copy, which holds only in-frame ones; the method was immunoSEQ multiplex PCR. Seen here are around 250,000 clones, about nine tenths observed once, and the top ten hold about 2.2%. V and J are TRBV5-1 and TRBJ1-6; D not certain. The sequence was obtained from a man younger than 40 who had recovered from COVID-19. Sequenced material: peripheral blood. CDR3 sequence (DNA): TGCGCCAGCAATGAGGTTAGCTCCTATAATTCACCCCTCCACTTT. As protein: CASNEVSSYNSPLHF. Complete variable domain (other parts from reference TRBV5-1 and TRBJ1-6): KAGVTQTPRYLIKTRGQQVTLSCSPISGHRSVSWYQQTPGQGLQFLFEYFSETQRNKGNFPGRFSGRQFSNSRSEMNVSTLELGDSALYLCASNEVSSYNSPLHFGNGTRLTVT.